This T cell receptor (beta chain) came from a study of blood T cell repertoires in COVID-19. Study in general: Researchers got acute and convalescent COVID-19 samples from the United States, Italy and Spain. T cells, B-cell-depleted T cells, or PBMCs supplied cDNA or gDNA.

The CDR3 is 19 residues long. Study processing details: Estimated nucleated cell counts came from reference gene primer amplification. Sequencing was performed with immunoSEQ multiplex PCR; in TCRdb, only in-frame clones are kept and a portion is missing. The D gene and trimming were derived from the DNA, and the V and J assignments and clone size from that table. Of around 90,000 clones detected, roughly 80% appear once; the ten largest clones hold around 20%. This rearrangement joins TRBV21-1 to TRBJ2-6; the table gives TRBD1 as D, unverified against the DNA. TRBV21-1 has pseudogene status. The clonotype originates from a human donor in a cohort sampled during active COVID-19. Sequenced input: peripheral blood. Written as DNA, the CDR3 is TGTGCCAGCAGCTCTCGCCGGACAGGGAAGGGTTATGGGGCCAACGTCCTGACTTTC. Amino acid sequence: CASSSRRTGKGYGANVLTF.